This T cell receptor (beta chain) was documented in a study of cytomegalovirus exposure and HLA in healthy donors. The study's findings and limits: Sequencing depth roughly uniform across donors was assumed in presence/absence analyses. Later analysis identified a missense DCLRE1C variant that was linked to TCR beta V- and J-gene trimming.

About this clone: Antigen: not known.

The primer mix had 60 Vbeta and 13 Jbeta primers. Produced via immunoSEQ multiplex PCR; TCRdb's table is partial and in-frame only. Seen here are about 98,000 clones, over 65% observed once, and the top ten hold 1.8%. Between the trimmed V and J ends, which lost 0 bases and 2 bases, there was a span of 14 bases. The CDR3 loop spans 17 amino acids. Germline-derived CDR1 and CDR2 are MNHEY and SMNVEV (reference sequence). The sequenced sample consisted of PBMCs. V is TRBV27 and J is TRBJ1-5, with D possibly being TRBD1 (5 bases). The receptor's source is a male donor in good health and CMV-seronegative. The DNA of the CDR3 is TGTGCCAGCAGTTTATCGATTGGGGGGAGGGGCAATCAGCCCCAGCATTTT. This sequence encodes CASSLSIGGRGNQPQHF.